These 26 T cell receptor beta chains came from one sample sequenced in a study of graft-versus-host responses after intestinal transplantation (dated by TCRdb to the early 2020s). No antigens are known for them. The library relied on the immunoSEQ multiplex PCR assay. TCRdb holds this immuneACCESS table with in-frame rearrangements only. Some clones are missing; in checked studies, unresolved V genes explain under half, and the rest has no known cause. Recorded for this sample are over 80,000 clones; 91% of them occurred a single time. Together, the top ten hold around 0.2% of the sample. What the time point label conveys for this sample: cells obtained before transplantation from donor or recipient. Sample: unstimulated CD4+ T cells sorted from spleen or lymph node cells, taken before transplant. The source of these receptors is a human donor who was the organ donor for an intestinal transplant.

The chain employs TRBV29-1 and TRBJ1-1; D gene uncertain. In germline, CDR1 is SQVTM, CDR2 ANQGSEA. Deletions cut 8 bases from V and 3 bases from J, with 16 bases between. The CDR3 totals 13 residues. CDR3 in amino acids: CSIRRGLDTEAFF. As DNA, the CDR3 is TGCAGCATACGGCGCGGATTGGACACTGAAGCTTTCTTT.

The CDR3 DNA is TGTGCCAGCAGTGAAGCCTATGGGGCCAACGTCCTGACTTTC. Translated: CASSEAYGANVLTF. The chain combines TRBV2 with TRBJ2-6; unclear D gene. Trimming shortened V by 0 bases and J by 3 bases, and 3 bases separated the two germline ends. Germline V CDR1 and CDR2: SNHLY, FYNNEI. This CDR3 is built from 14 residues.

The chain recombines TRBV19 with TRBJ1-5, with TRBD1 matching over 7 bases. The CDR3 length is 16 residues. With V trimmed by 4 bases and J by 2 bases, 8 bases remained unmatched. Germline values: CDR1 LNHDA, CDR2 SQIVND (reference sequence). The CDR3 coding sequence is TGTGCCAGTAGTACTCCCCGACAGGGCGGCAATCAGCCCCAGCATTTT. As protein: CASSTPRQGGNQPQHF.

The CDR3 is CASSSWAGSSYNSPLHF. DNA of the CDR3: TGTGCCAGCAGCTCCTGGGCGGGGAGCTCCTATAATTCACCCCTCCACTTT. The chain uses TRBV7-9 and TRBJ1-6, with D unresolved. Trimming cost V 4 bases and J 0 bases, with 13 bases left between them. CDR3 size: 17 residues. CDR1 is SEHNR, CDR2 FQNEAQ, per germline (reference sequence).

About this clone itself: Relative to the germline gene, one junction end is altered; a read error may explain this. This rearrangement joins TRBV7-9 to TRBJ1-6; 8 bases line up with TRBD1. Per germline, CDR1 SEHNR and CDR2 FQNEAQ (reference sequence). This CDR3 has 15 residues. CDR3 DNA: TGTGCCAGCAGCTGGGGGCAGGGGGCGGATTCACTCCTCCACTTT. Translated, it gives CASSWGQGADSLLHF.

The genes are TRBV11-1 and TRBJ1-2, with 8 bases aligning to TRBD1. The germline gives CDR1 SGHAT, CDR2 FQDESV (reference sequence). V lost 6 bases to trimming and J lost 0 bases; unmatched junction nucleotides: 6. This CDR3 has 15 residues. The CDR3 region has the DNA TGTGCCAGCAGTAGACAGGGGACAGCTAACTATGGCTACACCTTC. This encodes CASSRQGTANYGYTF.

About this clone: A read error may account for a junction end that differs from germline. The CDR3 DNA sequence: TGTGCTAGCACCCTCGGAAGGGGGCCGAACACCGGGGAGCTGTTTTTT. Translating gives CASTLGRGPNTGELFF. The chain employs TRBV7-7 and TRBJ2-2; 7 bases match TRBD1. Germline V lookup: CDR1 SSHAT, CDR2 FNYEAQ (reference sequence). This CDR3 has 16 amino acids. The variable domain in full, with the rest retrieved from reference TRBV7-7 and TRBJ2-2, is GAGVSQSPRYKVTKRGQDVTLRCDPISSHATLYWYQQALGQGPEFLTYFNYEAQPDKSGLPSDRFSAERPEGSISTLTIQRTEQRDSAMYRCASTLGRGPNTGELFFGEGSRLTVL.

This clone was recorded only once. The CDR3 region has the DNA TGTGCCAGCTCCCTCTTTTTTCCCAGGGTCGGAAACTCTGGGGCCAACGTCCTGACTTTC. The encoded protein is CASSLFFPRVGNSGANVLTF. The rearrangement joins TRBV18 to TRBJ2-6; tentatively, D is TRBD1 (5 bases). The V end lost 6 bases, the J end lost 0 bases, and 24 bases lay between the germline ends. Germline CDR1 is KGHSH and CDR2 is LQKENI. This CDR3 is 20 amino acids long.

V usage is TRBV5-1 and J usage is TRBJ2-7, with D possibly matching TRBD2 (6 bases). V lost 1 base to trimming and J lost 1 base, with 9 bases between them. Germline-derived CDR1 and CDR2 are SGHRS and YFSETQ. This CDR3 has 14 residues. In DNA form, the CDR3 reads TGCGCCAGCAGCTTGTCAGGGAGGTCCTACGAGCAGTACTTC. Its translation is CASSLSGRSYEQYF.

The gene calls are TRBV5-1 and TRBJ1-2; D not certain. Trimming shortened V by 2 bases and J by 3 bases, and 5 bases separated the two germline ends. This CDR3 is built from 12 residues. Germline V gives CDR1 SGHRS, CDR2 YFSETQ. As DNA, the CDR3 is TGCGCCAGCAGCTTACTGGACTATGGCTACACCTTC. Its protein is CASSLLDYGYTF. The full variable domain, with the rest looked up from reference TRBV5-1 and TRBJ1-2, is KAGVTQTPRYLIKTRGQQVTLSCSPISGHRSVSWYQQTPGQGLQFLFEYFSETQRNKGNFPGRFSGRQFSNSRSEMNVSTLELGDSALYLCASSLLDYGYTFGSGTRLTVV.

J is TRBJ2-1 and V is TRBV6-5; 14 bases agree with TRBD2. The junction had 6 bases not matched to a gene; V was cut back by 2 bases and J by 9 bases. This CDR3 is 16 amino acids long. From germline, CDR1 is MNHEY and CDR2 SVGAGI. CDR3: CASSYPTSGGASEQFF. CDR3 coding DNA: TGTGCCAGCAGTTACCCGACTAGCGGGGGGGCAAGTGAGCAGTTCTTC.

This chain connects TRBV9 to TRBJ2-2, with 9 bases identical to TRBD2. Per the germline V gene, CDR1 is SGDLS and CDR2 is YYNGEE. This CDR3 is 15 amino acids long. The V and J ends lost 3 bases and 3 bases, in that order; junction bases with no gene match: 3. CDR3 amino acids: CASSASGAYTGELFF. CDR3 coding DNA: TGTGCCAGCAGCGCTAGCGGGGCGTACACCGGGGAGCTGTTTTTT.

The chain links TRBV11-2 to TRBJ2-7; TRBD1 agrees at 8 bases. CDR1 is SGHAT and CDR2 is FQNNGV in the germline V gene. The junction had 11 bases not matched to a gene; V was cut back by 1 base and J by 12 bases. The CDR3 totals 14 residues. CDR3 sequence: CASSLGPGQVSSYF. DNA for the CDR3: TGTGCCAGCAGCTTAGGCCCGGGACAGGTGTCATCGTACTTC.

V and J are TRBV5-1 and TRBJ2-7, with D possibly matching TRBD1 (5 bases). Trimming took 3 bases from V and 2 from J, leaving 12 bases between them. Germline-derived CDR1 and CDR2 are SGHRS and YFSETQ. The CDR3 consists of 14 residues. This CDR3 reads CASSSGPSTYEQYF. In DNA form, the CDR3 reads TGCGCCAGCAGCTCAGGGCCGAGCACCTACGAGCAGTACTTC.

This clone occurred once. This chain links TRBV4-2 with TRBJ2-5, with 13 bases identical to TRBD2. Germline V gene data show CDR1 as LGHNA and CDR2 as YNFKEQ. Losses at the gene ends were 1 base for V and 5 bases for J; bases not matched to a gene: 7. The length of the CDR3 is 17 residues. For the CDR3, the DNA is TGTGCCAGCAGCCAAGTACTAGCGGGGGGGCACAGTGAGACCCAGTACTTC. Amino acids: CASSQVLAGGHSETQYF.

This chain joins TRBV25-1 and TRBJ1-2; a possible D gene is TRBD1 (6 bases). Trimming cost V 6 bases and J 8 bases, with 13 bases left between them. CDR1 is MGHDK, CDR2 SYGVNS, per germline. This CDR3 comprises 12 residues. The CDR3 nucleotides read TGTGCCAGCAGCTCAGGGGAGATCGGCTACACCTTC. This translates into CASSSGEIGYTF.

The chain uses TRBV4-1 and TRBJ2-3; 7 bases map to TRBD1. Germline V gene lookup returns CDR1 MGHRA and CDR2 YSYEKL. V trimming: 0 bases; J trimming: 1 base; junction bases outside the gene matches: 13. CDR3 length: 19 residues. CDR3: CASSQDRDSSWGRTDTQYF. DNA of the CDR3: TGCGCCAGCAGCCAAGACCGGGACAGCTCGTGGGGGCGCACAGATACGCAGTATTTT.

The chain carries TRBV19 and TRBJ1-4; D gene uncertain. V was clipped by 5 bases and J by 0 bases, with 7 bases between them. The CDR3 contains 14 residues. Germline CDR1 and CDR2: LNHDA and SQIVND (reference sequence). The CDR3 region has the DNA TGTGCCAGTAGTTACACCGCAACTAATGAAAAACTGTTTTTT. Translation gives CASSYTATNEKLFF.

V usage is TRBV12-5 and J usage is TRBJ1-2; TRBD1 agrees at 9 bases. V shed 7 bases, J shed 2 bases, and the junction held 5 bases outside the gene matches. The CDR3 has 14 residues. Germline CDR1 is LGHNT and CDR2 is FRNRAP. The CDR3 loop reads CASALTGGNYGYTF. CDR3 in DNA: TGTGCTAGTGCCCTGACAGGGGGGAACTATGGCTACACCTTC. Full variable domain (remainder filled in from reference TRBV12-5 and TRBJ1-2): DARVTQTPRHKVTEMGQEVTMRCQPILGHNTVFWYRQTMMQGLELLAYFRNRAPLDDSGMPKDRFSAEMPDATLATLKIQPSEPRDSAVYFCASALTGGNYGYTFGSGTRLTVV.

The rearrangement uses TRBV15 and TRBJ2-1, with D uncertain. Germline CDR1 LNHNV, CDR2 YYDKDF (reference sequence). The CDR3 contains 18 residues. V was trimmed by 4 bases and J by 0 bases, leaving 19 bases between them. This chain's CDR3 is CATSTTRSGLSSYNEQFF. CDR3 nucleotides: TGTGCCACCAGCACCACCCGGTCGGGTCTCAGCTCCTACAATGAGCAGTTCTTC.

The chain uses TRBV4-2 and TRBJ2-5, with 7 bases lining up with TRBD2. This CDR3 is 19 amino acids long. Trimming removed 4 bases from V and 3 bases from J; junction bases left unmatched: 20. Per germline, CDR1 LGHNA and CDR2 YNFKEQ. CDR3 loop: CASSPKHTSEAQEEETQYF. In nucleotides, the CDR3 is TGTGCCAGCAGCCCTAAGCACACTAGCGAGGCCCAAGAGGAAGAGACCCAGTACTTC.

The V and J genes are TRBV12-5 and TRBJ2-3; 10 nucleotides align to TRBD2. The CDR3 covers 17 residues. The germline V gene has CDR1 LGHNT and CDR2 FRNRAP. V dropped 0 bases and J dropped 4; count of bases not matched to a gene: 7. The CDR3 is CASGLVRAGGPPDTQYF. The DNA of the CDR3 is TGTGCTAGTGGTTTGGTACGAGCGGGGGGGCCCCCAGATACGCAGTATTTT.

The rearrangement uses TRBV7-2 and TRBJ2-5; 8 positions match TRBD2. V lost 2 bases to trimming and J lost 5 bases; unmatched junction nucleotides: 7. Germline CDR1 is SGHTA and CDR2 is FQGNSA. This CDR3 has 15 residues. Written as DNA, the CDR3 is TGTGCCAGCAGCTTAAGACGGGGGGGAGGGGAGACCCAGTACTTC. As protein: CASSLRRGGGETQYF.

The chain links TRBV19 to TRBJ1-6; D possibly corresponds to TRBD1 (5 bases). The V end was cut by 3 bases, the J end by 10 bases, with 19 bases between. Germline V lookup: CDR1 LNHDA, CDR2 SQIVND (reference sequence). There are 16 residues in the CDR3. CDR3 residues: CASSITSGQGGSPLHF. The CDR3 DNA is TGTGCCAGTAGTATTACCTCGGGGCAGGGAGGGTCACCCCTCCACTTT.

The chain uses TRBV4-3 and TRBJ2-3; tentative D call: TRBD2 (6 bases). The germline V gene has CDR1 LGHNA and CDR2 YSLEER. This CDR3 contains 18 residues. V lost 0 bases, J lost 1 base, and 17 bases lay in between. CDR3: CASSQEVPTQRGTDTQYF. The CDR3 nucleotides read TGCGCCAGCAGCCAAGAAGTCCCTACCCAGCGGGGCACAGATACGCAGTATTTT.

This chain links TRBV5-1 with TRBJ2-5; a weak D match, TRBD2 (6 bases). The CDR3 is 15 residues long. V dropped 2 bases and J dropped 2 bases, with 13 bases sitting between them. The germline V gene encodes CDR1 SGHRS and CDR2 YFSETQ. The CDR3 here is CASSFTPGRQETQYF. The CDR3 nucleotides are TGCGCCAGCAGCTTCACGCCGGGGAGGCAAGAGACCCAGTACTTC.